The 14 T cell receptor beta chains below were found in one sample sequenced in a study of T cells after yellow fever vaccination. TCRdb passed the 5' RACE reads through MiXCR, listing each CDR3 protein once. The profile shows 610,000 or so distinct CDR3 sequences, roughly an eighth of them singletons. Sequenced here: PBMCs, sampled on the day of the yellow fever booster vaccination. These receptors originate from a man aged 25 to 40 who received the YFV17D yellow fever vaccine.

Only a few counts were recorded for this clonotype. The V gene is TRBV20-1, the J gene TRBJ2-1, with 14 bases fitting TRBD2. The J segment lost 8 bases and the V segment lost 1 base, leaving 7 bases of the junction unmatched. Germline CDR1 is DFQATT and CDR2 is SNEGSKA (reference sequence). The CDR3 contains 16 residues. CDR3: CSARGRLAGGPHEQFF. The CDR3 nucleotides are TGCAGTGCTAGAGGCCGACTAGCGGGAGGGCCCCATGAGCAGTTCTTC.

This chain joins TRBV4-3 and TRBJ2-3; D call uncertain. V lost 0 bases to trimming and J lost 5 bases, with 6 bases between them. This CDR3 has 13 residues. Germline V CDR1 and CDR2: LGHNA, YSLEER. This CDR3 reads CASSQDKRDTQYF. DNA for the CDR3: TGCGCCAGCAGCCAAGATAAGCGAGATACGCAGTATTTT.

The table lists this clonotype with many counts. The chain recombines TRBV7-7 with TRBJ2-2; D not resolved. The V end was cut by 5 bases, the J end by 3 bases, with 7 bases between. CDR3 size: 13 residues. The germline gives CDR1 SSHAT, CDR2 FNYEAQ (reference sequence). The CDR3 is CASSPLDTGELFF. The CDR3 DNA follows: TGTGCCAGCAGCCCGCTAGACACCGGGGAGCTGTTTTTT.

CDR3 DNA sequence: TGTGCCAGCAGTTACTCCGGGACTAGCGGTTACACCGGGGAGCTGTTTTTT. Protein sequence: CASSYSGTSGYTGELFF. The rearrangement joins TRBV6-5 to TRBJ2-2; TRBD2 aligns across 11 bases. Losses at the gene ends were 0 bases for V and 3 bases for J; bases not matched to a gene: 3. From germline, CDR1 is MNHEY and CDR2 SVGAGI. The CDR3 covers 17 residues.

This clonotype appeared a few times. The chain combines TRBV7-9 with TRBJ1-2; no clear D. Trimming cost V 5 bases and J 4 bases, with 17 bases left between them. This CDR3 is 15 amino acids long. Germline CDR1 SEHNR, CDR2 FQNEAQ (reference sequence). Here the CDR3 DNA reads TGTGCCAGCAGCCTAACGGACGGAGTGATCTATGGCTACACCTTC. Amino acids: CASSLTDGVIYGYTF.

The gene calls are TRBV7-2 and TRBJ2-5; 9 bases map to TRBD2. The CDR3 is 16 residues long. Germline V gives CDR1 SGHTA, CDR2 FQGNSA. V shed 5 bases, J shed 3 bases, and the junction held 10 bases outside the gene matches. CDR3 bases: TGTGCCAGCAGCCCAAGAGGGCGGGAGGGAGAAGAGACCCAGTACTTC. It translates to CASSPRGREGEETQYF.

This clonotype was seen a handful of times. The chain couples TRBV6-5 to TRBJ2-1; perhaps D is TRBD1 or TRBD2 (5 bases each). V was cut by 4 bases and J by 13 bases, with 20 bases left in between. Germline V gene lookup returns CDR1 MNHEY and CDR2 SVGAGI. There are 14 residues in the CDR3. The CDR3 DNA sequence: TGTGCCAGCAGTTCCCCCTCAGTCGGGGCGGATCAGTTCTTC. Translated: CASSSPSVGADQFF.

This clonotype occurred a few times. The chain couples TRBV12-3 or TRBV12-4 to TRBJ2-2; the D gene is possibly TRBD2 (7 bases). The CDR3 spans 16 residues. V was shortened by 7 bases and J by 4 bases, with 19 bases between the two germline ends. CDR3 region: CASTKRGGDGTGELFF. The CDR3 nucleotides read TGTGCCAGCACTAAAAGGGGGGGGGACGGCACCGGGGAGCTGTTTTTT.

This clonotype turned up a few times. The chain is built from TRBV19 and TRBJ2-3, with D perhaps matching TRBD1 (6 bases). The CDR3 has 12 amino acids. Germline CDR1 is LNHDA and CDR2 is SQIVND (reference sequence). The ends were cut back, 7 bases at V and 5 bases at J, with 10 bases in the middle. The chain's CDR3 is CASTQGGDTQYF. The CDR3 DNA reads as TGTGCCAGTACCCAAGGGGGAGATACGCAGTATTTT. The variable domain in full, completed from reference TRBV19 and TRBJ2-3, reads DGGITQSPKYLFRKEGQNVTLSCEQNLNHDAMYWYRQDPGQGLRLIYYSQIVNDFQKGDIAEGYSVSREKKESFPLTVTSAQKNPTAFYLCASTQGGDTQYFGPGTRLTVL.

This clonotype was counted a few times. The chain recombines TRBV7-3 with TRBJ1-1; no clear D. The CDR3 has 13 residues. Per the germline V gene, CDR1 is SGHTA and CDR2 is FQGTGA. V lost 4 bases and J lost 1, with 7 bases in between. CDR3 sequence: CASSWSQNTEAFF. DNA of the CDR3: TGTGCCAGCAGCTGGAGCCAGAACACTGAAGCTTTCTTT.

There are a few counts of this clonotype. The chain uses TRBV11-2 and TRBJ2-7; 13 bases line up with TRBD2. J lost 7 bases, V lost 5 bases, and 8 bases had no gene match. Germline values: CDR1 SGHAT, CDR2 FQNNGV. CDR3 length: 15 amino acids. The CDR3 spells CASSVTSGRASEQYF. Written as DNA, the CDR3 is TGTGCCAGCAGCGTAACTAGCGGGAGGGCTTCTGAGCAGTACTTC.

This clonotype was seen a few times. V gene TRBV21-1 combines with J gene TRBJ2-1. TRBV21-1 is a pseudogene. This CDR3 is built from 15 residues. Here the CDR3 reads CASSKGGKLHNEQFF. The CDR3 nucleotides are TGTGCCAGCAGCAAAGGCGGTAAACTCCACAATGAGCAGTTCTTC.

This clonotype was seen a handful of times. This chain joins TRBV24-1 and TRBJ2-5; TRBD1 matches 12 bases. The CDR3 is 19 amino acids. The germline gives CDR1 KGHDR, CDR2 SFDVKD. V was pared by 6 bases and J by 0 bases, with 13 bases of the junction left unmatched. Written as DNA, the CDR3 is TGTGCCACCAGTAAACCGGGACAGGGGGCGAAGGGGGACCAAGAGACCCAGTACTTC. Its translation is CATSKPGQGAKGDQETQYF.

The genes are TRBV7-4 and TRBJ2-7, with 15 bases that match TRBD2. V dropped 3 bases and J dropped 4; count of bases not matched to a gene: 7. The CDR3 consists of 17 residues. Per the germline V gene, CDR1 is SGHVT and CDR2 is SQSDAQ. The CDR3 spells CASSFLGLAGGPYEQYF. CDR3 bases: TGTGCCAGCAGCTTCCTCGGACTAGCGGGAGGGCCGTACGAGCAGTACTTC.